A selection of T cell receptor beta chains follows, all from one sample in a study of cytomegalovirus exposure and HLA in healthy donors. Sequencing was performed with immunoSEQ multiplex PCR; in TCRdb, only in-frame clones are kept and a portion is missing. The table records 110,000 to 150,000 clones, 75% to 80% of them present only once. What was sequenced was PBMCs. These receptors all come from a male donor in good health and CMV-seronegative. Both conserved end residues are part of each CDR3. Fields, in order: D gene, J gene, V gene, clone size, CDR3 DNA, CDR3 protein. A D gene is named only where the DNA matches it firmly. Rows give clone size only sometimes, using once, few, many, or a class for an expanded clone.

TRBD1,TRBJ1-1,TRBV4-3,NA,TGCGCCAGCAGCCAAGCCGGGACAGGGGGTGTTGAAGCTTTCTTT,CASSQAGTGGVEAFF
NA,TRBJ2-3,TRBV11-2,NA,TGTGCCAGCAGCCCGCGGGGTACTAGCACAGATACGCAGTATTTT,CASSPRGTSTDTQYF
TRBD1,TRBJ2-7,TRBV15,NA,TGTGCCACCAGCATCGGCAGGGGGCCCGAGCAGTACTTC,CATSIGRGPEQYF
TRBD1,TRBJ2-6,TRBV4-1,NA,TGCGCCAGCAGCCCAAAACCTCCTCAGGGGGCCTCTGGGGCCAACGTCCTGACTTTC,CASSPKPPQGASGANVLTF
TRBD1,TRBJ2-5,TRBV7-2,once,TGTGCCAGCAGCAAGGGACAGGGGCGAGCGGAGCCGACCCAGTACTTC,CASSKGQGRAEPTQYF
NA,TRBJ1-2,TRBV11-2,NA,TGTGCCAGCAGCTTGGGGCAGGGTTATGGCTACACCTTC,CASSLGQGYGYTF
NA,TRBJ2-7,TRBV18,NA,TGTGCCAGCTCACCGATCGCGGGTACCTACGAGCAGTACTTC,CASSPIAGTYEQYF
NA,TRBJ2-7,TRBV5-1,NA,TGCGCCAGCAGCTTGGAAATTGGGGGGAACGAGCAGTACTTC,CASSLEIGGNEQYF
TRBD2,TRBJ2-1,TRBV18,NA,TGTGCCAGCTCACCACCGGAGAGCGGGGTAAACAATGAGCAGTTCTTC,CASSPPESGVNNEQFF
TRBD2,TRBJ2-1,TRBV29-1,once,TGCAGCGTTGACGCGGGAGGGAGGTATGAGCAGTTCTTC,CSVDAGGRYEQFF
TRBD2,TRBJ2-1,TRBV5-1,few,TGCGCCAGCAGCTTTCGGACTAGCGGGATCATCTCCTACAATGAGCAGTTCTTC,CASSFRTSGIISYNEQFF
TRBD1,TRBJ1-1,TRBV6-5,NA,TGTGCCAGCAGTTACTTAGGTAGACAGGGGGAGACTTTCTTT,CASSYLGRQGETFF
TRBD1,TRBJ2-7,TRBV5-8,NA,TGTGCCAGCAGCTCGGGACAGGGGGCCTACGAGCAGTACTTC,CASSSGQGAYEQYF
TRBD2,TRBJ2-5,TRBV9,few,TGTGCCAGCAGCGCTAGCGGGGGGGCGGAGACCCAGTACTTC,CASSASGGAETQYF
TRBD1,TRBJ2-1,TRBV27,NA,TGTGCCAGCACTAACAGGGGATTTAACAATGAGCAGTTCTTC,CASTNRGFNNEQFF
NA,TRBJ2-7,TRBV9,NA,TGTGCCAGCAGCGTCCGATCCGAGACCTACGAGCAGTACTTC,CASSVRSETYEQYF
NA,TRBJ2-3,TRBV11-2,NA,TGTGCCAGCAGCTTCAGGGTTTCTACGCAGTATTTT,CASSFRVSTQYF
TRBD1,TRBJ1-1,TRBV10-3,NA,TGTGCCATCAGCCCTAAGGGACAGCTGAACACTGAAGCTTTCTTT,CAISPKGQLNTEAFF
NA,TRBJ2-7,TRBV11-3,NA,TGTGCCAGCAGTTCTGATCAGGGGGGTACCTACGAGCAGTACTTC,CASSSDQGGTYEQYF
TRBD1,TRBJ1-4,TRBV6-1,NA,TGTGCCAGCAGTGAAAGGGGACAGCCGTTAAGGGTGTTTTTT,CASSERGQPLRVFF
TRBD2,TRBJ2-7,TRBV6-6,NA,TGTGCCAGCAGTCAAAGGACTAGCGGGAGACACGAGCAGTACTTC,CASSQRTSGRHEQYF
NA,TRBJ2-5,TRBV15,once,TGTGCCACCAGCAGAGGTTTGGGAGGATCCGAGACCCAGTACTTC,CATSRGLGGSETQYF
TRBD1,TRBJ2-3,TRBV19,NA,TGTGCCAGTAGAAGGGACAGGGCGGGCACAGATACGCAGTATTTT,CASRRDRAGTDTQYF
NA,TRBJ2-1,TRBV5-1,once,TGCGCCACCCTCTGGACTACCGGTGGTAATGAGCAGTTCTTC,CATLWTTGGNEQFF
NA,TRBJ1-5,TRBV18,few,TGTGCCAGCTCACCAGGGACGGGGGGGTTTCAGCCCCAGCATTTT,CASSPGTGGFQPQHF
NA,TRBJ1-1,TRBV4-2,NA,TGTGCCAGCAGCCAAGAGAGCCAGAACACTGAAGCTTTCTTT,CASSQESQNTEAFF
TRBD1,TRBJ2-7,TRBV4-2,NA,TGTGCCAGCAGCCAAGGACAGGGTTTCGGCTACGAGCAGTACTTC,CASSQGQGFGYEQYF